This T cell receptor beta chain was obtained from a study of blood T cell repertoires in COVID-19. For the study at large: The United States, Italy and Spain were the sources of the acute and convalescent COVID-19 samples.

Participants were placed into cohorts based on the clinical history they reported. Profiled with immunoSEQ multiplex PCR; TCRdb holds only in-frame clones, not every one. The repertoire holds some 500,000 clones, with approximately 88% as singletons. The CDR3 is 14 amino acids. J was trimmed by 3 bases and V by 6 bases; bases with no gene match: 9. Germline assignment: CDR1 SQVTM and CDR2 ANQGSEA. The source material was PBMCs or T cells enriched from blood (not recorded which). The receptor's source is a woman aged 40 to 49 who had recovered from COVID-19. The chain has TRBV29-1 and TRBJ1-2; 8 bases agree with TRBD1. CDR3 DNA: TGCAGCGTGAATTCAGGGGGCAAGGACTATGGCTACACCTTC. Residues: CSVNSGGKDYGYTF.